The present TCR beta chain was sequenced within a study of blood T cell repertoires in COVID-19. How the authors handled the data: Estimates of nucleated cell counts were drawn from the amplification of reference gene primers. Generated by immunoSEQ multiplex PCR, the TCRdb table keeps only in-frame clones and is missing some. D and trimming were read from the DNA, whereas the V and J calls and clone size are those reported in that table. This sample yields roughly 200,000 clones, of which about four fifths are seen a single time; approximately 11% belongs to the top ten. The CDR3 length is 10 residues. V lost 1 base to trimming and J lost 10 bases, with 5 bases between them. The germline CDR1 and CDR2 sequences are DFQATT and SNEGSKA (reference sequence).

V usage is TRBV20-1 and J usage is TRBJ2-1; D is ambiguous. Sequencing input: peripheral blood. The source is a woman aged 40 to 50 with COVID-19, enrolled during active disease. The CDR3 is CSARVGEQFF. CDR3 DNA sequence: TGCAGTGCTAGAGTCGGGGAGCAGTTCTTC.